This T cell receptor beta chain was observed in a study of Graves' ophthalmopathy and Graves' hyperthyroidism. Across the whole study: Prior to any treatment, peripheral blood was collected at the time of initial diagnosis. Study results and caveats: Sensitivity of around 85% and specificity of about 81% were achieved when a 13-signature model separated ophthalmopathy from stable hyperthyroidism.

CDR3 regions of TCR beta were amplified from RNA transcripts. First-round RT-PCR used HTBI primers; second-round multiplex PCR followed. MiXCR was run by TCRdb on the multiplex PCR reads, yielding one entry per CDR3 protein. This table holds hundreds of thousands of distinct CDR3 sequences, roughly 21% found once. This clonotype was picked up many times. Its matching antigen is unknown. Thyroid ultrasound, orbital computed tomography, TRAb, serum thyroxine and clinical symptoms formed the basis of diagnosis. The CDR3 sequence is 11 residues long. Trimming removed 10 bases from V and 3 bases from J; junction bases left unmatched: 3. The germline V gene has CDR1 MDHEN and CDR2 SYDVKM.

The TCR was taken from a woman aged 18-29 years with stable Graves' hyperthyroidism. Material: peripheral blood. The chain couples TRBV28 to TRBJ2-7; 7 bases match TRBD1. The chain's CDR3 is CATTGDYEQYF. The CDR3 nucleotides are TGTGCCACCACAGGGGACTACGAGCAGTACTTC.